Following are 20 T cell receptor beta chains from one sample sequenced in a study of blood T cell repertoires in COVID-19. Sequencing used immunoSEQ multiplex PCR; TCRdb keeps in-frame clones, though not all of them. The sample has 150,000 to 200,000 clones; around three quarters are singletons. The sample comprised peripheral blood. The receptors derive from a man between 60 and 75 years old with acute or convalescent COVID-19.

The chain employs TRBV7-2 and TRBJ1-2; 11 positions match TRBD1. Germline CDR1 is SGHTA and CDR2 is FQGNSA. V lost 4 bases and J lost 2; bases outside the gene matches: 6. CDR3 size: 16 residues. For the CDR3, the DNA is TGTGCCAGCAGCTCCGGACAGGGGGCCGGGAACTATGGCTACACCTTC. This translates into CASSSGQGAGNYGYTF.

This rearrangement joins TRBV5-4 to TRBJ2-5; possibly TRBD2 for D (6 bases). Deletions cut 7 bases from V and 2 bases from J, with 12 bases between. Germline lookup yields CDR1 SGHNT and CDR2 YYREEE (reference sequence). The CDR3 is 13 amino acids. As DNA, the CDR3 is TGTGCCAGCGGGAGGACACAGCAAGAGACCCAGTACTTC. Amino acid sequence: CASGRTQQETQYF.

This chain connects TRBV6-5 to TRBJ2-7, with 9 bases lining up with TRBD2. This CDR3 is 15 amino acids long. Germline V gives CDR1 MNHEY, CDR2 SVGAGI. V shed 2 bases and J 4 bases; nucleotides not matched to a gene: 6. In nucleotides, the CDR3 is TGTGCCAGCAGTTACGGCGCGGGGGGGGGATACGAGCAGTACTTC. Residues: CASSYGAGGGYEQYF.

In this sample, this clone turned up many times. The rearrangement uses TRBV4-1 and TRBJ1-3; D not resolved. The CDR3 covers 18 residues. The ends were cut back, 0 bases at V and 4 bases at J, with 19 bases in the middle. CDR1 MGHRA and CDR2 YSYEKL come from the germline V gene. The CDR3 nucleotides read TGCGCCAGCAGCCAAGATCGTCTGCGAGGGTCGAGGGGAAACACCATATATTTT. Residues: CASSQDRLRGSRGNTIYF.

This chain links TRBV18 with TRBJ2-5; 8 nucleotides line up with TRBD2. Looked up from germline, CDR1 is KGHSH and CDR2 is LQKENI. The CDR3 is 15 residues long. The V and J ends lost 3 bases and 5 bases, in that order; junction bases with no gene match: 8. The CDR3 spells CASSPTAGGRETQYF. CDR3 DNA sequence: TGTGCCAGCTCACCTACGGCGGGGGGAAGGGAGACCCAGTACTTC.

The V and J genes are TRBV19 and TRBJ2-7, with D unclear. The germline V gene has CDR1 LNHDA and CDR2 SQIVND (reference sequence). The V end lost 1 base, the J end lost 1 base, and 5 bases lay between the germline ends. The CDR3 runs to 13 residues. The CDR3 sequence: CASSIAQSYEQYF. DNA of the CDR3: TGTGCCAGTAGTATAGCACAGTCCTACGAGCAGTACTTC. The variable domain in full, completed from reference TRBV19 and TRBJ2-7, reads DGGITQSPKYLFRKEGQNVTLSCEQNLNHDAMYWYRQDPGQGLRLIYYSQIVNDFQKGDIAEGYSVSREKKESFPLTVTSAQKNPTAFYLCASSIAQSYEQYFGPGTRLTVT.

As concerns this clone: The junction departs from the called germline gene at one end, perhaps through a read error. The chain is built from TRBV6-1 and TRBJ1-6; no definite D call. This CDR3 region has 14 residues. Germline V gene data show CDR1 as MNHNS and CDR2 as SASEGT. CDR3 protein: CASREGLYNSPLHF. Here the CDR3 DNA reads TGTGCCAGCAGGGAAGGACTTTATAATTCACCCCTCCACTTT.

The chain uses TRBV7-3 and TRBJ2-3; tentatively, D is TRBD1 (5 bases). V lost 1 base to trimming and J lost 8 bases, with 10 bases between them. Per the germline V gene, CDR1 is SGHTA and CDR2 is FQGTGA. The CDR3 totals 13 residues. The CDR3 region has the DNA TGTGCCAGCAGCTTAAGACGACAGTCTACGCAGTATTTT. Amino acid sequence: CASSLRRQSTQYF.

The chain has TRBV6-1 and TRBJ1-2; D is undetermined. The CDR3 totals 13 residues. The germline V gene encodes CDR1 MNHNS and CDR2 SASEGT. Trimming took 3 bases from V and 2 from J, leaving 7 bases between them. CDR3 loop: CASSEMGNYGYTF. CDR3 in DNA: TGTGCCAGCAGTGAGATGGGCAACTATGGCTACACCTTC.

The chain joins TRBV5-1 to TRBJ2-7; the match to TRBD1 covers 11 bases. The CDR3 consists of 14 residues. The germline CDR1 and CDR2 sequences are SGHRS and YFSETQ. The J segment lost 6 bases and the V segment lost 5 bases, leaving 7 bases of the junction unmatched. The CDR3 loop is CASRPGQGVGEQYF. CDR3 nucleotide sequence: TGCGCCAGCAGGCCGGGACAGGGGGTGGGCGAGCAGTACTTC.

J is TRBJ2-5 and V is TRBV5-4; 14 nucleotides align to TRBD2. CDR1 SGHNT and CDR2 YYREEE come from the germline V gene (reference sequence). V lost 4 bases and J lost 2; bases outside the gene matches: 7. CDR3 length: 17 amino acids. CDR3 coding DNA: TGTGCCAGCAGCAAGGGACTAGCGGGGGCCAATCAAGAGACCCAGTACTTC. Protein product: CASSKGLAGANQETQYF.

The chain carries TRBV5-6 and TRBJ1-4; D not resolved. This CDR3 comprises 15 residues. The germline gives CDR1 SGHDT, CDR2 YYEEEE. V was clipped by 0 bases and J by 0 bases, with 6 bases between them. CDR3 nucleotide sequence: TGTGCCAGCAGCTTGGCTGGCCCAACTAATGAAAAACTGTTTTTT. It is translated as CASSLAGPTNEKLFF. The entire variable domain, with the rest obtained from reference TRBV5-6 and TRBJ1-4, is as follows: DAGVTQSPTHLIKTRGQQVTLRCSPKSGHDTVSWYQQALGQGPQFIFQYYEEEERQRGNFPDRFSGHQFPNYSSELNVNALLLGDSALYLCASSLAGPTNEKLFFGSGTQLSVL.

This rearrangement joins TRBV6-5 to TRBJ1-3; D gene uncertain. The CDR3 extends over 14 amino acids. The V gene lost 6 bases and the J gene lost 0 bases, with 9 bases spanning the gap. Germline V gives CDR1 MNHEY, CDR2 SVGAGI. CDR3 sequence reads: CASRKIVSGNTIYF. In DNA form, the CDR3 reads TGTGCCAGCAGAAAGATAGTCTCTGGAAACACCATATATTTT.

The chain couples TRBV6-1 to TRBJ2-3, with 9 positions matching TRBD2. V dropped 2 bases and J dropped 7; count of bases not matched to a gene: 7. CDR1 is MNHNS and CDR2 is SASEGT in the germline V gene. CDR3 length: 15 amino acids. CDR3 bases: TGTGCCAGCAGTGAACGGCGGGGGGGACCGTATACGCAGTATTTT. Translation: CASSERRGGPYTQYF.

The chain carries TRBV5-1 and TRBJ2-5; 9 bases are shared with TRBD1. CDR1 is SGHRS and CDR2 is YFSETQ in the germline V gene. This CDR3 contains 17 residues. The trim removed 2 bases at V and 2 bases at J, leaving 10 bases unmatched. The CDR3 DNA reads TGCGCCAGCAGCTTCGGACAGGGGTTTAAAGGGCAAGAGACCCAGTACTTC. Translating it yields CASSFGQGFKGQETQYF.

This clone showed up just a few times. This chain joins TRBV9 and TRBJ1-2; TRBD1 is a possible D gene (6 bases). The CDR3 contains 16 residues. CDR1 is SGDLS, CDR2 YYNGEE, per germline. The germline V and J ends were trimmed by 0 bases and 3 bases, with 15 bases remaining between them. Here the CDR3 DNA reads TGTGCCAGCAGCGTAGAGCAACAGGGCTTTGACTATGGCTACACCTTC. This codes for CASSVEQQGFDYGYTF.

The CDR3, as DNA: TGTGCCAGCAGCCAAGAGGACAGGGCCCCTGAAGCTTTCTTT. Amino acid sequence: CASSQEDRAPEAFF. This chain connects TRBV3-1 (or the pseudogene TRBV3-2) to TRBJ1-1, with 8 bases aligning to TRBD1. The CDR3 runs 14 residues. The trim removed 0 bases at V and 6 bases at J, leaving 3 bases unmatched. Germline V lookup: CDR1 LGHDT, CDR2 YNNKEL (reference sequence).

This clone was found once. Other DNA sequences in this specimen translate into the identical CDR3. The chain employs TRBV6-5 and TRBJ2-7, with 8 bases lining up with TRBD1. The CDR3 consists of 14 residues. Germline lookup yields CDR1 MNHEY and CDR2 SVGAGI. The junction had 4 bases not matched to a gene; V was cut back by 6 bases and J by 0 bases. In DNA, the CDR3 is TGTGCCAGCAGGGGACAGGCCCCCTCCTACGAGCAGTACTTC. Amino acids: CASRGQAPSYEQYF.

The rearrangement joins TRBV14 to TRBJ2-1; the D gene is possibly TRBD1 (6 bases). CDR3 length: 15 amino acids. Germline V gene lookup returns CDR1 SGHDN and CDR2 FVKESK. V lost 3 bases to trimming and J lost 3 bases, with 12 bases between them. CDR3 nucleotide sequence: TGTGCCAGCAGCCAGATACAGGGTCACTACAATGAGCAGTTCTTC. Protein: CASSQIQGHYNEQFF.

This chain uses TRBV18 with TRBJ2-7, with 9 bases lining up with TRBD1. Germline V gene sequence: CDR1 KGHSH, CDR2 LQKENI. J gave up 6 bases and V 6 bases, and 15 bases lay outside the gene matches. CDR3 length: 16 residues. In DNA form, the CDR3 reads TGTGCCAGCTCGCGTGATCAGGGGGCGGGACAGGGCGAGCAGTACTTC. The encoded protein is CASSRDQGAGQGEQYF. Complete variable domain (other parts from reference TRBV18 and TRBJ2-7): NAGVMQNPRHLVRRRGQEARLRCSPMKGHSHVYWYRQLPEEGLKFMVYLQKENIIDESGMPKERFSAEFPKEGPSILRIQQVVRGDSAAYFCASSRDQGAGQGEQYFGPGTRLTVT.